One sample yielded the 11 T cell receptor beta chains listed below, sequenced in a study of blood T cell repertoires in COVID-19. This table comes from immunoSEQ multiplex PCR, and its TCRdb copy is limited to in-frame clones, with some not included. The sample consists of roughly 140,000 clones, around 87% of them appearing once. Material: PBMCs or T cells enriched from blood (not recorded which). The source of these receptors is a man aged 55 to 70 who had recovered from COVID-19.

This chain links TRBV28 with TRBJ2-4; 8 bases map to TRBD2. V shed 3 bases, J shed 8 bases, and the junction held 9 bases outside the gene matches. The CDR3 sequence is 15 residues long. CDR1 and CDR2 from the germline V gene are MDHEN and SYDVKM. The CDR3 bases are TGTGCCAGCAGTTTGCGGGGGGCGCGTGAAGACATTCAGTACTTC. Translating it yields CASSLRGAREDIQYF.

The chain carries TRBV7-8 and TRBJ2-7; TRBD1 agrees at 8 bases. Looked up from germline, CDR1 is SGHVS and CDR2 is FQNEAQ. CDR3 length: 15 residues. J lost 0 bases, V lost 3 bases, and 4 bases had no gene match. In DNA form, the CDR3 reads TGTGCCAGCAGCTTGGACAGGGATAGCTCCTACGAGCAGTACTTC. It encodes CASSLDRDSSYEQYF.

This chain connects TRBV29-1 to TRBJ1-4; no clear D gene. There are 15 residues in the CDR3. CDR1 is SQVTM and CDR2 is ANQGSEA in the germline V gene. V was cut by 4 bases and J by 0 bases, with 12 bases left in between. The CDR3 nucleotides are TGCAGCGTTGCTAGTTTTTCGGCAACTAATGAAAAACTGTTTTTT. Translated: CSVASFSATNEKLFF.

This chain joins TRBV28 and TRBJ2-7; 7 bases map to TRBD1. Per the germline V gene, CDR1 is MDHEN and CDR2 is SYDVKM. The junction had 8 bases not matched to a gene; V was cut back by 6 bases and J by 0 bases. This CDR3 comprises 15 residues. CDR3 sequence: CASRHRRTGSYEQYF. CDR3 in DNA: TGTGCCAGCAGGCATCGAAGGACAGGCTCCTACGAGCAGTACTTC.

This chain joins TRBV5-4 and TRBJ1-1; D perhaps matches TRBD1 (5 bases). V shed 3 bases and J shed 0 bases, with 9 bases lying between them. This CDR3 contains 14 residues. Germline CDR1 and CDR2: SGHNT and YYREEE (reference sequence). In DNA, the CDR3 is TGTGCCAGCAGCTGGGGCAGGGTGAACACTGAAGCTTTCTTT. It specifies CASSWGRVNTEAFF.

This chain links TRBV6-2 or TRBV6-3 with TRBJ1-4; D not resolved. Trimming pared 2 bases from V and 7 bases from J, leaving 8 bases between. The germline V gene encodes CDR1 MNHEY and CDR2 SVGEGT. The CDR3 spans 13 residues. Here the CDR3 reads CASSYGPFEKLFF. DNA of the CDR3: TGTGCCAGCAGTTACGGGCCCTTTGAAAAACTGTTTTTT.

The chain combines TRBV5-1 with TRBJ1-2; no clear D gene. The V gene's germline CDR1 is SGHRS and CDR2 YFSETQ. This CDR3 spans 11 amino acids. V was cut by 3 bases and J by 6 bases, with 6 bases left in between. CDR3 amino acids: CASSSGDGYTF. CDR3 in DNA: TGCGCCAGCAGCTCCGGGGATGGCTACACCTTC.

This chain connects TRBV5-1 to TRBJ1-1; D unclear. Germline loops: CDR1 SGHRS, CDR2 YFSETQ. Trimming took 5 bases from V and 3 from J, leaving 20 bases between them. The CDR3 consists of 16 residues. The DNA of the CDR3 is TGCGCCAGCAGGACGGAGGCGGGGAGGGTGGACACTGAAGCTTTCTTT. Protein: CASRTEAGRVDTEAFF. Together with reference TRBV5-1 and TRBJ1-1, the CDR3 gives the full variable domain: KAGVTQTPRYLIKTRGQQVTLSCSPISGHRSVSWYQQTPGQGLQFLFEYFSETQRNKGNFPGRFSGRQFSNSRSEMNVSTLELGDSALYLCASRTEAGRVDTEAFFGQGTRLTVV.

This clone was observed a few times. The genes are TRBV10-1 and TRBJ2-7, with D perhaps matching TRBD2 (5 bases). The V gene's germline CDR1 is WNHNN and CDR2 SYGVQD (reference sequence). The CDR3 covers 14 residues. Trimming removed 3 bases from V and 6 bases from J, with 15 bases in between. CDR3 in amino acids: CASSEAPAGLEQYF. CDR3 in DNA: TGCGCCAGCAGTGAAGCCCCGGCAGGACTCGAGCAGTACTTC.

The V and J genes are TRBV5-1 and TRBJ2-3; D is perhaps TRBD1 (5 bases). Germline CDR1 and CDR2: SGHRS and YFSETQ. Trimming left V 4 bases short and J 2 bases short, with 14 bases between. The CDR3 totals 15 residues. For the CDR3, the DNA is TGCGCCAGCAGCCTATCAGGGTTTAACACAGATACGCAGTATTTT. Protein sequence: CASSLSGFNTDTQYF.

In its sample, this clone was seen once. The rearrangement joins TRBV5-1 to TRBJ1-1; D call uncertain. The CDR3 spans 15 residues. Germline-derived CDR1 and CDR2 are SGHRS and YFSETQ. V dropped 0 bases and J dropped 2 bases, with 11 bases sitting between them. Here the CDR3 reads CASSLGAARNTEAFF. The CDR3 region has the DNA TGCGCCAGCAGCTTGGGAGCGGCCCGTAACACTGAAGCTTTCTTT.